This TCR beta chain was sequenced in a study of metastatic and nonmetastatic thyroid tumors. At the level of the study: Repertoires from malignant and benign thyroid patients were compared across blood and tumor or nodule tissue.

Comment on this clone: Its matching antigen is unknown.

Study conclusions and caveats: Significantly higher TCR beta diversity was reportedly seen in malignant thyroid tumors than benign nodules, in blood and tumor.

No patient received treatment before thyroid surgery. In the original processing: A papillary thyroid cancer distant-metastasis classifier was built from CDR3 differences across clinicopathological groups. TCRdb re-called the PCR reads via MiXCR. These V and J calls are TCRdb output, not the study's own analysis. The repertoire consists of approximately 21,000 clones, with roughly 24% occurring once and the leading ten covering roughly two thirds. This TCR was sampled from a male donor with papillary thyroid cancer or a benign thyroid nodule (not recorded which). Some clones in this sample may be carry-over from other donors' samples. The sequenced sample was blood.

The DNA of the CDR3 is TGTGCCAGCAGTGGGGGACAGGCCACAGATACGCAGTATTTT. Amino acids: CASSGGQATDTQYF. The chain uses TRBV28 and TRBJ2-3; 8 bases match TRBD1. Germline V gene data show CDR1 as MDHEN and CDR2 as SYDVKM. The trim removed 5 bases at V and 2 bases at J, leaving 3 bases unmatched. CDR3 size: 14 residues.